This T cell receptor beta chain was sequenced in a study of T cells in women clearing cervical HPV infection. Looking at the study overall: Controls' single incident HPV16 infection cleared within 12 months without precancer.

The protocol was immunoSEQ multiplex PCR, while the TCRdb copy is restricted to in-frame clones and leaves out a portion. This table lists 25,000 to 35,000 clones. Material: blood buffy coat. This TCR was sampled from a woman between 18 and 75 years old with a cervical HPV16 infection that either progressed to CIN3+ or cleared (not recorded which).

The DNA read from the CDR3 is TGCAGTGCTGGACAAAGGCCGGGATCCTACAATGAG. Translated, it gives CSAGQRPGSYNE. The whole CDR3 protein is CSAGQRPGSYNEQFF. V is TRBV20-1 and J is TRBJ2-1; D might be TRBD1 or TRBD2, each matching 5 bases. The read gets to within 3 residues of the CDR3 end, and the germline J gene fills in the rest. With 5 bases removed from V and 1 base from J, the gap between germline ends came to 15 bases. The CDR3 is 15 residues long. Germline V gives CDR1 DFQATT, CDR2 SNEGSKA (reference sequence).